The 27 T cell receptor beta chains in this list originate from one sample, sequenced in a study of CD8 T cells in ankylosing spondylitis. Using its own MiXCR run on the 5' RACE reads, TCRdb lists one record per CDR3 protein. The sample has roughly 440,000 distinct CDR3 sequences; approximately 17% are singletons. These receptors have no identified antigens. General study points: Ankylosing spondylitis blood appeared to be characterized by a TCR beta motif of 8 or 9 highly homologous variants.

The sample taken for sequencing was blood, either unsorted or a sorted T cell fraction (not recorded which). These receptors were taken from a male donor with ankylosing spondylitis.

This chain links TRBV27 with TRBJ2-3; possibly TRBD1 for D (6 bases). Germline V gives CDR1 MNHEY, CDR2 SMNVEV (reference sequence). The CDR3 consists of 13 residues. V lost 1 base and J 5 bases, leaving 7 bases between the germline ends. The CDR3 DNA sequence: TGTGCCAGCAGTTTATACAGGGTAGATACGCAGTATTTT. This gives the protein CASSLYRVDTQYF.

The V gene is TRBV9, the J gene TRBJ1-6, with D tentatively TRBD1 (5 bases). The CDR3 sequence is 15 residues long. Trimming removed 0 bases from V and 8 bases from J, with 12 bases in between. Germline V gives CDR1 SGDLS, CDR2 YYNGEE. CDR3 DNA sequence: TGTGCCAGCAGCGTAGTTCCAGCGGGGGATTCACCCCTCCACTTT. Translating it yields CASSVVPAGDSPLHF.

The chain employs TRBV7-9 and TRBJ1-6; 8 nucleotides agree with TRBD1. Germline trimming cut 4 bases from V and 7 bases from J; bases unmatched to any gene: 12. The CDR3 length is 17 residues. The germline V gene has CDR1 SEHNR and CDR2 FQNEAQ (reference sequence). CDR3 nucleotides: TGTGCCAGCAGCTCTCAAGGACAGGGACTCTCCAATTCACCCCTCCACTTT. Residues: CASSSQGQGLSNSPLHF.

The chain employs TRBV5-1 and TRBJ1-2; TRBD1 is a possible D gene (6 bases). V lost 0 bases to trimming and J lost 6 bases, with 18 bases between them. This CDR3 is 16 amino acids long. Germline V gives CDR1 SGHRS, CDR2 YFSETQ. The CDR3 sequence is CASSLGSNGGADGYTF. The CDR3 DNA follows: TGCGCCAGCAGCTTGGGCTCCAATGGGGGCGCTGATGGCTACACCTTC.

This clonotype was seen a handful of times. The V gene is TRBV12-3 or TRBV12-4, the J gene TRBJ2-2, with a weak D call TRBD2 (6 bases). The length of the CDR3 is 14 residues. Trimming cost V 6 bases and J 6 bases, with 14 bases left between them. This CDR3 reads CASRIRVAAGELFF. DNA of the CDR3: TGTGCCAGCAGGATAAGGGTAGCGGCCGGGGAGCTGTTTTTT.

The chain couples TRBV5-1 to TRBJ1-1; possible D gene TRBD1, 6 bases. Trimming took 1 base from V and 3 from J, leaving 19 bases between them. CDR3 size: 17 residues. Looked up from germline, CDR1 is SGHRS and CDR2 is YFSETQ. CDR3 protein: CASSLKWAAPGDTEAFF. CDR3 DNA sequence: TGCGCCAGCAGCTTGAAGTGGGCAGCCCCAGGGGACACTGAAGCTTTCTTT.

The CDR3 DNA reads TGTGCCAGCTCGCCGGAACACCATAGCAATCAGCCCCAGCATTTT. Its translation: CASSPEHHSNQPQHF. The chain employs TRBV18 and TRBJ1-5, with unresolved D. Trimming removed 6 bases from V and 0 bases from J, with 12 bases in between. The CDR3 has 15 amino acids. The V gene's germline CDR1 is KGHSH and CDR2 LQKENI.

This clonotype has just a few counts. The V gene is TRBV12-3 or TRBV12-4, the J gene TRBJ2-1; 12 bases are a match to TRBD2. The CDR3 loop spans 16 amino acids. J was trimmed by 6 bases and V by 7 bases; bases with no gene match: 10. The CDR3 DNA reads as TGTGCCAGCACCCAAGGACTAGCGGGATTAGGCAATGAGCAGTTCTTC. Translation: CASTQGLAGLGNEQFF.

This clonotype turned up a few times. V gene TRBV25-1 combines with J gene TRBJ2-4; 12 bases are a match to TRBD2. Germline V gene lookup returns CDR1 MGHDK and CDR2 SYGVNS. V was pared by 3 bases and J by 2 bases, with 14 bases of the junction left unmatched. The CDR3 consists of 20 residues. CDR3 amino acids: CASSETSGGLAGGTKNIQYF. DNA for the CDR3: TGTGCCAGCAGTGAGACTAGCGGGGGCCTGGCGGGGGGAACCAAAAACATTCAGTACTTC. Looking up the rest from reference TRBV25-1 and TRBJ2-4 gives the full variable domain: EADIYQTPRYLVIGTGKKITLECSQTMGHDKMYWYQQDPGMELHLIHYSYGVNSTEKGDLSSESTVSRIRTEHFPLTLESARPSHTSQYLCASSETSGGLAGGTKNIQYFGAGTRLSVL.

This chain connects TRBV20-1 to TRBJ2-1; perhaps D is TRBD1 or TRBD2 (5 bases each). Germline assignment: CDR1 DFQATT and CDR2 SNEGSKA (reference sequence). This CDR3 comprises 14 residues. Trimming removed 0 bases from V and 5 bases from J, with 11 bases in between. The CDR3 DNA is TGCAGTGCTAGAGATTCGAGGGGCCACAATGAGCAGTTCTTC. The encoded protein is CSARDSRGHNEQFF.

This clonotype was found a few times. V usage is TRBV11-2 and J usage is TRBJ2-1; perhaps TRBD1 as D (6 bases). This CDR3 contains 15 residues. Trimming removed 4 bases at V and 5 bases at J, with 15 bases between. Germline assignment: CDR1 SGHAT and CDR2 FQNNGV. The CDR3 loop reads CASSSSGTQNNEQFF. CDR3 sequence (DNA): TGTGCCAGCAGCTCTTCCGGGACACAGAACAATGAGCAGTTCTTC.

V usage is TRBV4-3 and J usage is TRBJ1-6; TRBD1 aligns across 7 bases. Germline CDR1 is LGHNA and CDR2 is YSLEER. V dropped 4 bases and J dropped 10; count of bases not matched to a gene: 13. The CDR3 sequence is 16 residues long. The CDR3 protein is CASSLSGTVGLSPLHF. CDR3 in DNA: TGCGCCAGCAGCCTCTCCGGGACAGTCGGGCTCTCACCCCTCCACTTT.

This clonotype showed up just a few times. The V and J genes are TRBV7-9 and TRBJ2-1; the match to TRBD2 covers 8 bases. Germline V gene lookup returns CDR1 SEHNR and CDR2 FQNEAQ (reference sequence). The CDR3 is 15 residues long. The V gene end was trimmed by 3 bases and the J gene end by 7 bases; junction bases not matched to a gene: 8. The CDR3 DNA is TGTGCCAGCAGCTTTTCAGCGGGAGTCGGTAATGAGCAGTTCTTC. It translates to CASSFSAGVGNEQFF.

The J gene is TRBJ2-3, the V gene TRBV27, with D possibly TRBD1 on 6 matching bases. CDR3 length: 15 amino acids. Germline CDR1 reads MNHEY; CDR2 reads SMNVEV (reference sequence). Between the trimmed V and J ends, which lost 6 bases and 0 bases, there was a span of 13 bases. Here the CDR3 reads CASRYNRDSTDTQYF. The CDR3 region has the DNA TGTGCCAGCAGATATAACAGGGATAGCACAGATACGCAGTATTTT.

Only a few counts were recorded for this clonotype. The gene calls are TRBV3-1 and TRBJ1-3; 7 positions agree with TRBD1. The CDR3 has 16 residues. Germline CDR1 is LGHDT and CDR2 is YNNKEL (reference sequence). J was trimmed by 0 bases and V by 4 bases; bases with no gene match: 6. CDR3 sequence: CASSPYRGSSGNTIYF. The DNA of the CDR3 is TGTGCCAGCAGCCCTTACAGGGGCTCCTCTGGAAACACCATATATTTT.

The chain joins TRBV20-1 to TRBJ2-3; TRBD2 matches 8 bases. Germline values: CDR1 DFQATT, CDR2 SNEGSKA (reference sequence). The CDR3 sequence is 14 residues long. V shed 5 bases, J shed 6 bases, and the junction held 10 bases outside the gene matches. CDR3 residues: CSARNSGAGDTQYF. CDR3 bases: TGCAGTGCTCGAAATAGCGGGGCAGGGGATACGCAGTATTTT.

This clonotype appeared many times. CDR3 in amino acids: CASSQGELLNQPQHF. The CDR3 nucleotides are TGTGCCAGCAGCCAAGGAGAGCTGCTCAATCAGCCCCAGCATTTT. The genes are TRBV3-1 and TRBJ1-5; D ambiguous. The germline CDR1 and CDR2 sequences are LGHDT and YNNKEL (reference sequence). The CDR3 is 15 amino acids. V was clipped by 1 base and J by 3 bases, with 10 bases between them.

The genes are TRBV7-3 and TRBJ2-1, with D possibly being TRBD2 (5 bases). CDR1 is SGHTA, CDR2 FQGTGA, per germline. The CDR3 is 14 amino acids. Trimming stripped 2 bases from V and 9 bases from J, with 14 bases between. CDR3 nucleotides: TGTGCCAGCAGCTTAGGGAGTCCCTCCGGTGAGCAGTTCTTC. Its protein is CASSLGSPSGEQFF.

Only a few counts were recorded for this clonotype. V is TRBV28 and J is TRBJ2-2; a possible D gene is TRBD2 (6 bases). V was clipped by 6 bases and J by 5 bases, with 16 bases between them. Germline V lookup: CDR1 MDHEN, CDR2 SYDVKM. The CDR3 runs to 15 residues. Here the CDR3 reads CASSPGGGETGELFF. In DNA form, the CDR3 reads TGTGCCAGCAGCCCCGGCGGAGGGGAAACCGGGGAGCTGTTTTTT.

This clonotype was found many times. The chain is built from TRBV11-2 and TRBJ2-3; TRBD1 agrees at 8 bases. The ends lost 4 bases at V and 8 bases at J; junction bases unmatched: 8. This CDR3 is 14 amino acids long. CDR1 SGHAT and CDR2 FQNNGV come from the germline V gene. CDR3 region: CASSSATGVATQYF. The CDR3 coding sequence is TGTGCCAGCAGCTCCGCGACAGGGGTGGCTACGCAGTATTTT.

V usage is TRBV10-3 and J usage is TRBJ2-2; no firm D call. Trimming removed 1 base from V and 0 bases from J, with 9 bases in between. The CDR3 has 16 amino acids. Germline V lookup: CDR1 ENHRY, CDR2 SYGVKD. The CDR3 reads CAISEWSPANTGELFF. The CDR3 DNA reads as TGTGCCATCAGTGAGTGGAGCCCCGCGAACACCGGGGAGCTGTTTTTT.

In its sample, this clonotype was seen a few times. The V call is TRBV19, the J call TRBJ2-1; D is undetermined. The CDR3 is 12 residues long. Germline V gene data show CDR1 as LNHDA and CDR2 as SQIVND (reference sequence). V was shortened by 7 bases and J by 7 bases, with 11 bases between the two germline ends. CDR3 in amino acids: CASNDRWNEQFF. CDR3 bases: TGTGCCAGTAATGATAGGTGGAATGAGCAGTTCTTC.

The sample holds many counts of this clonotype. The genes are TRBV20-1 and TRBJ2-1; D is possibly TRBD2 (5 bases). The germline V and J ends were trimmed by 5 bases and 2 bases, with 13 bases remaining between them. The germline CDR1 and CDR2 sequences are DFQATT and SNEGSKA (reference sequence). The CDR3 contains 14 residues. The CDR3 bases are TGCAGTGCTCCACCGGGATCAACCTACAATGAGCAGTTCTTC. Translation: CSAPPGSTYNEQFF.

For the CDR3, the DNA is TGTGCCAGCTCACCCGGACAGGGGGTTCGCGACGAGCAGTACTTC. Amino acids: CASSPGQGVRDEQYF. The chain uses TRBV18 and TRBJ2-7; 10 bases match TRBD1. Germline V CDR1 and CDR2: KGHSH, LQKENI. J was trimmed by 5 bases and V by 3 bases; bases with no gene match: 7. The CDR3 extends over 15 amino acids.

This clonotype came up a few times. The J gene is TRBJ1-1, the V gene TRBV29-1; D not resolved. Trimming pared 2 bases from V and 6 bases from J, leaving 10 bases between. This CDR3 spans 12 amino acids. Per germline, CDR1 SQVTM and CDR2 ANQGSEA. Here the CDR3 reads CSVERQSSEAFF. The CDR3 nucleotides read TGCAGCGTTGAAAGGCAGAGCTCTGAAGCTTTCTTT. The full variable domain, rest sourced from reference TRBV29-1 and TRBJ1-1, is SAVISQKPSRDICQRGTSLTIQCQVDSQVTMMFWYRQQPGQSLTLIATANQGSEATYESGFVIDKFPISRPNLTFSTLTVSNMSPEDSSIYLCSVERQSSEAFFGQGTRLTVV.

This clonotype was observed a few times. The J gene is TRBJ2-7, the V gene TRBV20-1, with 10 bases matching TRBD2. Germline V gene lookup returns CDR1 DFQATT and CDR2 SNEGSKA (reference sequence). The CDR3 extends over 15 amino acids. V was clipped by 2 bases and J by 1 base; unmatched bases: 5. CDR3 region: CSARNERGGSYEQYF. The CDR3 nucleotides are TGCAGTGCTAGAAATGAGCGGGGGGGATCCTACGAGCAGTACTTC.

This clonotype was detected a few times. The chain has TRBV4-1 and TRBJ2-7; D not certain. V was trimmed by 1 base and J by 4 bases, leaving 11 bases between them. This CDR3 comprises 14 residues. Germline values: CDR1 MGHRA, CDR2 YSYEKL. The CDR3 sequence: CASSQGLFAYEQYF. CDR3 in DNA: TGCGCCAGCAGCCAAGGGCTCTTCGCTTACGAGCAGTACTTC.